The sample holds a few counts of the clone carrying this TCR beta chain. Its antigen remains unidentified. The TCRbeta library was prepared with unique molecular identifiers. TCRdb processed the PCR reads anew with MiXCR; each CDR3 protein has one entry. The profile shows around 440,000 distinct CDR3 sequences, around 16% of them singletons. This sample was taken from a study of T-cell reconstitution after alpha-beta-depleted transplantation in children. CDR3 length: 14 residues. Per the germline V gene, CDR1 is ENHRY and CDR2 is SYGVKD. The V end was cut by 1 base, the J end by 4 bases, with 10 bases between. Findings of the study overall: High day-60 TCRbeta diversity in some patients came from surviving recipient T cells and thymic progenitors. Newly made T cells mostly supplied T-cell counts and diversity one year after transplant. Reportedly, only several hundred clones from non-depleted graft cells drove alpha-beta T-cell counts at about two months.

The genes are TRBV10-3 and TRBJ1-1; D uncertain. Sample: PBMCs, mostly from graft donor cells, taken 360 days after TCRalphabeta/CD19-depleted stem cell transplant. This receptor was taken from a boy under three years old who had a stem cell transplant for Wiskott-Aldrich syndrome, so the T cells may come from the graft donor. The CDR3 nucleotides are TGTGCCATCAGTGAGTTGATGTTGGGCACTGAAGCTTTCTTT. It encodes CAISELMLGTEAFF.